These T cell receptor beta chains were read from a single sample in a study of T cell responses to AZD1222 COVID-19 vaccine. Only in-frame clones appear in the TCRdb table, and some are missing; sequencing was by immunoSEQ multiplex PCR. The data contain about 94,000 clones, roughly 90% of them singletons. This material consisted of peripheral blood, taken on day 0 of AZD1222 vaccination. These TCRs come from an adult in good health. Each CDR3 is given with its conserved first and last residue. A D gene is named only where the DNA matches it firmly. Clone size is stated in some rows and not others, as once, few, many or a class when expanded.

d_gene: TRBD2
abundance: .
j_gene: TRBJ2-7
v_gene: TRBV19
CDR3aa: CASSSLAGGPSEQYF
CDR3nt: TGTGCCAGTAGTTCCTTAGCGGGGGGGCCCTCCGAGCAGTACTTC

d_gene: .
abundance: .
j_gene: TRBJ1-2
v_gene: TRBV5-8
CDR3aa: CASSLDGRADYGYTF
CDR3nt: TGTGCCAGCAGCTTGGATGGTCGGGCAGACTATGGCTACACCTTC

d_gene: .
abundance: .
j_gene: TRBJ2-2
v_gene: TRBV5-1
CDR3aa: CASSPEGGNTGELFF
CDR3nt: TGCGCCAGCAGCCCGGAGGGGGGGAACACCGGGGAGCTGTTTTTT

d_gene: .
abundance: .
j_gene: TRBJ1-1
v_gene: TRBV29-1
CDR3aa: CSVEKHPGTLRPGAFF
CDR3nt: TGCAGCGTTGAAAAACACCCCGGGACACTTCGTCCTGGAGCTTTCTTT

d_gene: .
abundance: once
j_gene: TRBJ1-1
v_gene: TRBV12-3/TRBV12-4
CDR3aa: CASTGRGYTEAFF
CDR3nt: TGTGCCAGCACCGGCCGCGGGTACACTGAAGCTTTCTTT

d_gene: .
abundance: .
j_gene: TRBJ2-1
v_gene: TRBV14
CDR3aa: CASSQGRTGIRYNEQFF
CDR3nt: TGTGCCAGCAGCCAAGGGCGAACAGGGATACGATACAATGAGCAGTTCTTC

d_gene: .
abundance: .
j_gene: TRBJ1-2
v_gene: TRBV5-1
CDR3aa: CASSLIYGSYGYTF
CDR3nt: TGCGCCAGCAGCTTGATCTACGGAAGCTATGGCTACACCTTC

d_gene: TRBD2
abundance: .
j_gene: TRBJ2-1
v_gene: TRBV5-1
CDR3aa: CASSLGLAYNEQFF
CDR3nt: TGCGCCAGCAGTCTGGGACTAGCGTACAATGAGCAGTTCTTC

d_gene: .
abundance: .
j_gene: TRBJ1-3
v_gene: TRBV27
CDR3aa: CASNPRGHPELRDGNTIYF
CDR3nt: TGTGCCAGCAATCCGCGGGGACACCCCGAATTGAGGGATGGAAACACCATATATTTT

d_gene: TRBD2
abundance: once
j_gene: TRBJ2-5
v_gene: TRBV6-2/TRBV6-3
CDR3aa: CASSHRPGGPETQYF
CDR3nt: TGTGCCAGCAGCCACCGCCCGGGGGGGCCAGAGACCCAGTACTTC

d_gene: TRBD1
abundance: once
j_gene: TRBJ1-2
v_gene: TRBV9
CDR3aa: CASRQGIADGYTF
CDR3nt: TGTGCCAGCAGACAGGGGATTGCGGATGGCTACACCTTC

d_gene: TRBD2
abundance: .
j_gene: TRBJ2-2
v_gene: TRBV29-1
CDR3aa: CSVYGGVNTGELFF
CDR3nt: TGCAGCGTTTATGGGGGGGTGAACACCGGGGAGCTGTTTTTT

d_gene: .
abundance: .
j_gene: TRBJ1-5
v_gene: TRBV30
CDR3aa: CAWAGTPNQPQHF
CDR3nt: TGTGCCTGGGCCGGGACCCCCAATCAGCCCCAGCATTTT

d_gene: TRBD1
abundance: .
j_gene: TRBJ2-5
v_gene: TRBV19
CDR3aa: CASSNYRGRFQETQYF
CDR3nt: TGTGCCAGTAGCAATTACAGGGGGCGATTCCAAGAGACCCAGTACTTC

d_gene: TRBD1
abundance: .
j_gene: TRBJ1-2
v_gene: TRBV29-1
CDR3aa: CSVRDRGLFGYTF
CDR3nt: TGCAGCGTCCGTGACAGGGGGCTCTTTGGCTACACCTTC

d_gene: .
abundance: .
j_gene: TRBJ2-7
v_gene: TRBV7-9
CDR3aa: CASSLESLGQYF
CDR3nt: TGTGCCAGCAGCTTAGAATCCCTTGGGCAGTACTTC

d_gene: TRBD1
abundance: .
j_gene: TRBJ2-7
v_gene: TRBV10-1
CDR3aa: CASSHWTGQDHEQYF
CDR3nt: TGCGCCAGCAGTCACTGGACAGGGCAAGACCACGAGCAGTACTTC

d_gene: .
abundance: .
j_gene: TRBJ1-5
v_gene: TRBV7-9
CDR3aa: CASSLSGDQPQHF
CDR3nt: TGTGCCAGCAGCTTATCCGGGGATCAGCCCCAGCATTTT

d_gene: .
abundance: once
j_gene: TRBJ2-3
v_gene: TRBV5-4
CDR3aa: CASSPSGQGWTDTQYF
CDR3nt: TGTGCCAGCAGCCCCAGCGGCCAGGGGTGGACAGATACGCAGTATTTT

d_gene: .
abundance: .
j_gene: TRBJ1-3
v_gene: TRBV7-6
CDR3aa: CASSFRADSGNTIYF
CDR3nt: TGTGCCAGCAGCTTCAGGGCAGACTCTGGAAACACCATATATTTT

d_gene: .
abundance: .
j_gene: TRBJ2-1
v_gene: TRBV28
CDR3aa: CASSLRLLGVYNEQFF
CDR3nt: TGTGCCAGCAGTTTAAGACTTCTCGGTGTCTACAATGAGCAGTTCTTC

d_gene: .
abundance: .
j_gene: TRBJ2-5
v_gene: TRBV29-1
CDR3aa: CLIGDQETQYF
CDR3nt: TGCCTAATAGGGGACCAAGAGACCCAGTACTTC

d_gene: .
abundance: .
j_gene: TRBJ1-3
v_gene: TRBV3-1/TRBV3-2
CDR3aa: CASSRPLSGNTIYF
CDR3nt: TGTGCCAGCAGCCGGCCCCTCTCTGGAAACACCATATATTTT

d_gene: .
abundance: once
j_gene: TRBJ1-1
v_gene: TRBV4-1
CDR3aa: CASSHGPGRTEAFF
CDR3nt: TGCGCCAGCAGCCATGGACCAGGGCGCACTGAAGCTTTCTTT

d_gene: .
abundance: .
j_gene: TRBJ2-5
v_gene: TRBV5-8
CDR3aa: CASSWDVETQYF
CDR3nt: TGTGCCAGCAGCTGGGACGTAGAGACCCAGTACTTC

d_gene: TRBD1
abundance: .
j_gene: TRBJ1-6
v_gene: TRBV6-5
CDR3aa: CASSSDREGNSPLHF
CDR3nt: TGTGCCAGCAGTTCCGACAGGGAAGGGAATTCACCCCTCCACTTT

d_gene: .
abundance: .
j_gene: TRBJ2-3
v_gene: TRBV5-1
CDR3aa: CASSPGTPTGDTQYF
CDR3nt: TGCGCCAGCAGCCCCGGGACACCCACAGGGGATACGCAGTATTTT

d_gene: .
abundance: .
j_gene: TRBJ1-1
v_gene: TRBV5-6
CDR3aa: CASSLIGVAEAFF
CDR3nt: TGTGCCAGCAGCTTGATAGGGGTCGCTGAAGCTTTCTTT

d_gene: TRBD1
abundance: .
j_gene: TRBJ1-6
v_gene: TRBV7-9
CDR3aa: CASSWTGVSPLHF
CDR3nt: TGTGCCAGCAGCTGGACAGGAGTTTCACCCCTCCACTTT

d_gene: TRBD1
abundance: .
j_gene: TRBJ1-1
v_gene: TRBV7-3
CDR3aa: CASSTSRTGEAFF
CDR3nt: TGTGCCAGCAGCACATCGAGGACAGGCGAAGCTTTCTTT

d_gene: .
abundance: .
j_gene: TRBJ1-1
v_gene: TRBV9
CDR3aa: CASSSTGRVNTEAFF
CDR3nt: TGTGCCAGCAGCTCAACGGGACGAGTGAACACTGAAGCTTTCTTT

d_gene: .
abundance: .
j_gene: TRBJ2-3
v_gene: TRBV30
CDR3aa: CAWSVTSRGTDTQYF
CDR3nt: TGTGCCTGGAGTGTAACTAGCAGGGGCACAGATACGCAGTATTTT

d_gene: .
abundance: .
j_gene: TRBJ2-3
v_gene: TRBV9
CDR3aa: CASSVVSGVPADTQYF
CDR3nt: TGTGCCAGCAGCGTAGTTTCGGGGGTCCCCGCAGATACGCAGTATTTT

d_gene: TRBD2
abundance: .
j_gene: TRBJ2-3
v_gene: TRBV29-1
CDR3aa: CSVEGTSGGSTDTQYF
CDR3nt: TGCAGCGTTGAAGGCACTAGCGGGGGGTCCACAGATACGCAGTATTTT

d_gene: .
abundance: .
j_gene: TRBJ1-2
v_gene: TRBV19
CDR3aa: CASSMLQGLYGYTF
CDR3nt: TGTGCCAGTAGTATGCTACAGGGCCTCTATGGCTACACCTTC